This TCR beta chain was identified during a study of post-analysis software for immune sequencing data. Carried by the TCR beta cDNA libraries were unique molecular identifiers. The yield from roughly 1 to 10 million T cells was around 500,000 cDNA molecules in total. TCRdb processed the PCR reads anew with MiXCR; each CDR3 protein has one entry. This sample has 600,000 to 700,000 distinct CDR3 sequences, with 55% to 60% found just once. Trimming at V came to 6 bases and at J to 5 bases, leaving 16 bases not matched to a gene. The CDR3 totals 16 residues. CDR1 is DFQATT and CDR2 is SNEGSKA in the germline V gene (reference sequence). On this clonotype: Its antigen is still unknown.

Whole-study findings and limits: Normalized Chao1 diversity in multiple sclerosis patients fell significantly below that of controls. A handful of TRBV segments were significantly more frequent in patients than in controls. TRBV5-6, TRBV5-1 and TRBV20-1 were among these segments.

The V and J genes are TRBV20-1 and TRBJ2-3; 8 bases line up with TRBD2. The source is a girl between 2 and 10 years old with multiple sclerosis. Material: blood. The CDR3 here is CSASLGTRGFEDTQYF. For the CDR3, the DNA is TGCAGTGCCAGTCTTGGGACTAGGGGTTTTGAAGATACGCAGTATTTT.